These T cell receptor beta chains were read from a single sample in a study of T cell responses to AZD1222 COVID-19 vaccine. TCRdb keeps only in-frame clones here, not all; method: immunoSEQ multiplex PCR. There are around 30,000 clones in the sample; over 85% occur only once, and more than 8% lies in the top ten. The material was peripheral blood, obtained on day 0 of AZD1222 vaccination. Receptor source: an adult in good health. The CDR3 runs from the conserved cysteine through the conserved F or W. Fields, in order: CDR3 length, D gene, J gene, V gene, clone size, CDR3 protein, CDR3 DNA. D genes are given only for firm matches. Only part of the rows carry a size: once, few, many, or a class if the clone is expanded.

cdr3_length: 15
d_call: NA
j_call: TRBJ2-7
v_call: TRBV19
clone_size: NA
cdr3_aa: CASSEAGDSPYEQYF
cdr3_nt: TGTGCCAGTAGTGAAGCGGGGGACAGCCCCTACGAGCAGTACTTC

cdr3_length: 15
d_call: TRBD2
j_call: TRBJ2-1
v_call: TRBV19
clone_size: NA
cdr3_aa: CASRAIAGEVNEQFF
cdr3_nt: TGTGCCAGTAGAGCCATAGCGGGGGAGGTGAATGAGCAGTTCTTC

cdr3_length: 14
d_call: NA
j_call: TRBJ2-7
v_call: TRBV5-1
clone_size: NA
cdr3_aa: CASSPLDNSYEQYF
cdr3_nt: TGCGCCAGCAGCCCACTTGACAACTCCTACGAGCAGTACTTC

cdr3_length: 21
d_call: TRBD2
j_call: TRBJ2-1
v_call: TRBV4-3
clone_size: once
cdr3_aa: CASSQGTSGLAEESSYNEQFF
cdr3_nt: TGCGCCAGCAGCCAAGGAACTTCGGGACTAGCGGAGGAGAGCTCCTACAATGAGCAGTTCTTC

cdr3_length: 16
d_call: TRBD2
j_call: TRBJ2-7
v_call: TRBV12-5
clone_size: NA
cdr3_aa: CASGLPSGRAPYEQYF
cdr3_nt: TGTGCTAGTGGTTTGCCAAGCGGGAGGGCCCCCTACGAGCAGTACTTC

cdr3_length: 14
d_call: NA
j_call: TRBJ1-2
v_call: TRBV12-5
clone_size: NA
cdr3_aa: CASGLGDGDYGYTF
cdr3_nt: TGTGCTAGTGGTTTGGGGGACGGTGACTATGGCTACACCTTC

cdr3_length: 15
d_call: NA
j_call: TRBJ2-2
v_call: TRBV5-4
clone_size: NA
cdr3_aa: CASSPLRGSPGELFF
cdr3_nt: TGTGCCAGCAGCCCCCTAAGGGGGTCCCCCGGGGAGCTGTTTTTT

cdr3_length: 16
d_call: TRBD2
j_call: TRBJ2-3
v_call: TRBV10-1
clone_size: NA
cdr3_aa: CASSANSGRAADTQYF
cdr3_nt: TGCGCCAGCAGTGCCAATAGCGGGAGGGCGGCAGATACGCAGTATTTT

cdr3_length: 15
d_call: TRBD1
j_call: TRBJ1-2
v_call: TRBV5-5
clone_size: NA
cdr3_aa: CASSFSGTDNYGYTF
cdr3_nt: TGTGCCAGCAGCTTCTCCGGGACAGATAACTATGGCTACACCTTC

cdr3_length: 12
d_call: TRBD1
j_call: TRBJ1-2
v_call: TRBV28
clone_size: NA
cdr3_aa: CASSAWRGLHTF
cdr3_nt: TGTGCCAGCAGTGCCTGGAGGGGGCTCCACACCTTC

cdr3_length: 16
d_call: NA
j_call: TRBJ2-7
v_call: TRBV4-3
clone_size: NA
cdr3_aa: CASSQELASDYYEQYF
cdr3_nt: TGCGCCAGCAGCCAAGAGTTAGCTAGCGATTACTACGAGCAGTACTTC

cdr3_length: 15
d_call: NA
j_call: TRBJ1-6
v_call: TRBV6-5
clone_size: NA
cdr3_aa: CASRIPRVSNSPLHF
cdr3_nt: TGTGCCAGCAGGATCCCGAGGGTTTCCAATTCACCCCTCCACTTT

cdr3_length: 14
d_call: NA
j_call: TRBJ1-6
v_call: TRBV11-2
clone_size: NA
cdr3_aa: CASSWMGIDSPLHF
cdr3_nt: TGTGCCAGCAGCTGGATGGGGATCGATTCACCCCTCCACTTT

cdr3_length: 14
d_call: NA
j_call: TRBJ1-4
v_call: TRBV5-6
clone_size: NA
cdr3_aa: CASSSLAGYEKLFF
cdr3_nt: TGTGCCAGCAGCTCCTTGGCAGGGTATGAAAAACTGTTTTTT

cdr3_length: 15
d_call: TRBD1
j_call: TRBJ1-5
v_call: TRBV6-1
clone_size: NA
cdr3_aa: CASSELGQGQWPQHF
cdr3_nt: TGTGCCAGCAGTGAACTGGGACAGGGGCAATGGCCCCAGCATTTT

cdr3_length: 15
d_call: NA
j_call: TRBJ2-1
v_call: TRBV30
clone_size: once
cdr3_aa: CAWSVSSALYNEQFF
cdr3_nt: TGTGCCTGGAGTGTATCTAGCGCGTTGTACAATGAGCAGTTCTTC